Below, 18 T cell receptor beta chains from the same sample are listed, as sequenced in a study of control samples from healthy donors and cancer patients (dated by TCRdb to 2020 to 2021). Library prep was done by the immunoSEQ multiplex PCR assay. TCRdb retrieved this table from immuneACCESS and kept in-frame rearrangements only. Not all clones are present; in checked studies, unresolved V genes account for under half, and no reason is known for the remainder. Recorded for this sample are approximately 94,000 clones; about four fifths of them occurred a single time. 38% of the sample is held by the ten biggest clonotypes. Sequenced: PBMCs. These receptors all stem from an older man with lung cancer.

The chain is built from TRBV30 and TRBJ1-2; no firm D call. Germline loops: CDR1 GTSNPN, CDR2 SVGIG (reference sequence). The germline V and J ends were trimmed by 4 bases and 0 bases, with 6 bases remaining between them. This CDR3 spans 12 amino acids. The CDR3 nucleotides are TGTGCCTGGATTTCTGCTAACTATGGCTACACCTTC. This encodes CAWISANYGYTF.

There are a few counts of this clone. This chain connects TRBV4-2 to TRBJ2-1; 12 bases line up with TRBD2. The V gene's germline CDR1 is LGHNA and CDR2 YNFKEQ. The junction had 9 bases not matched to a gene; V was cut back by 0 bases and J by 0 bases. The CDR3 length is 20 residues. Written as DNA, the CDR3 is TGTGCCAGCAGCCAAGATCCATCGACTAGCGGGGGTTACTCCTACAATGAGCAGTTCTTC. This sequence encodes CASSQDPSTSGGYSYNEQFF.

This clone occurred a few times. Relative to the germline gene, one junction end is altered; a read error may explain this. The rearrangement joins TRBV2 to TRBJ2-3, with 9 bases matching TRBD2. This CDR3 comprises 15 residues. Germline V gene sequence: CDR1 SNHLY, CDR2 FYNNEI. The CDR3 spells CASTERAGGPDTQYF. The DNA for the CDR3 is TGTGCCAGCACTGAAAGGGCGGGGGGGCCAGATACGCAGTATTTT.

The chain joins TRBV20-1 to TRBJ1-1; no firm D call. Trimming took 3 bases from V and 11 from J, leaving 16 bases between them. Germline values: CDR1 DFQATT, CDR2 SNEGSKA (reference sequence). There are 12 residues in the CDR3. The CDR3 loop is CSASLPTNYAFF. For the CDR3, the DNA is TGCAGTGCTAGTCTTCCAACAAACTACGCTTTCTTT.

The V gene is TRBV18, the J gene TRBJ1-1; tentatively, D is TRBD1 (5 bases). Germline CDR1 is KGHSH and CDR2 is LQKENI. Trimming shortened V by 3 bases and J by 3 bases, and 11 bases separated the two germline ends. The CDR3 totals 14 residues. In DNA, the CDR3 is TGTGCCAGCTCACCGGCAGGGTTAGACACTGAAGCTTTCTTT. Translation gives CASSPAGLDTEAFF.

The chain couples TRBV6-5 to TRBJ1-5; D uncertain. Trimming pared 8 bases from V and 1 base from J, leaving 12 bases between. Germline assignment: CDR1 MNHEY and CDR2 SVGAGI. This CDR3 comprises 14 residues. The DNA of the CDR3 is TGTGCCAGCCCCCGACCTGACAGCAATCAGCCCCAGCATTTT. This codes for CASPRPDSNQPQHF.

The CDR3 bases are TGTGCCAGCAGTGAAGCGCAGCAGGGTTATTCACCCCTCCACTTT. This translates into CASSEAQQGYSPLHF. This chain connects TRBV2 to TRBJ1-6, with D possibly TRBD1 on 5 matching bases. CDR3 size: 15 residues. The germline V gene encodes CDR1 SNHLY and CDR2 FYNNEI. With 0 bases removed from V and 8 bases from J, the gap between germline ends came to 11 bases.

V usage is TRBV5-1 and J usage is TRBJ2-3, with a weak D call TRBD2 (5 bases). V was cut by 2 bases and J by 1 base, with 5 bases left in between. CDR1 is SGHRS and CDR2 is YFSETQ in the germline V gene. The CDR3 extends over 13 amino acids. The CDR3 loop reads CASSFGGTDTQYF. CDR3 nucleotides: TGCGCCAGCAGCTTCGGGGGCACAGATACGCAGTATTTT. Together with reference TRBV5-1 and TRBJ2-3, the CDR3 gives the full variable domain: KAGVTQTPRYLIKTRGQQVTLSCSPISGHRSVSWYQQTPGQGLQFLFEYFSETQRNKGNFPGRFSGRQFSNSRSEMNVSTLELGDSALYLCASSFGGTDTQYFGPGTRLTVL.

DNA of the CDR3: TGTGCCAGCTCACCACGGGCTAGCGGGGGAAACTTGCCGGCAGATACGCAGTATTTT. Amino acids: CASSPRASGGNLPADTQYF. The rearrangement links TRBV18 to TRBJ2-3; TRBD2 matches at 10 bases. Germline loops: CDR1 KGHSH, CDR2 LQKENI. This CDR3 comprises 19 residues. The V gene end was trimmed by 1 base and the J gene end by 4 bases; junction bases not matched to a gene: 14.

The CDR3 DNA reads TGTGCCAGCAGTTTATCGTTCTATGGCTACACCTTC. Its translation is CASSLSFYGYTF. J is TRBJ1-2 and V is TRBV12-3 or TRBV12-4, with D uncertain. Trimming removed 2 bases at V and 4 bases at J, with 5 bases between. The CDR3 sequence is 12 residues long.

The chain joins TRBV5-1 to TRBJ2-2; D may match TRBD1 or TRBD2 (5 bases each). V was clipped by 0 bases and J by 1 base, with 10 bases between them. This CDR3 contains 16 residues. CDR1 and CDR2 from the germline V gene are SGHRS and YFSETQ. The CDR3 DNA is TGCGCCAGCAGCTTGGACGGGACCGGGAACACCGGGGAGCTGTTTTTT. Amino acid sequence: CASSLDGTGNTGELFF.

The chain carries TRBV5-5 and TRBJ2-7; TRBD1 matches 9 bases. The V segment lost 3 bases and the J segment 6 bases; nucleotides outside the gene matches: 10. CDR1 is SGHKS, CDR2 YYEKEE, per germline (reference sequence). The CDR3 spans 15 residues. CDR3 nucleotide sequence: TGTGCCAGCAGCTCCGAGGCACAGGGGGCTCCCGAGCAGTACTTC. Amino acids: CASSSEAQGAPEQYF.

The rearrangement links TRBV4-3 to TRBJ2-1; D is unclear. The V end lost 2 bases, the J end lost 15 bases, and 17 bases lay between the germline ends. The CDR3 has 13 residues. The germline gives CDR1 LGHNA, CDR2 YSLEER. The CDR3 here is CASSQPAPKKLFF. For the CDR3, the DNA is TGCGCCAGCAGCCAACCAGCCCCCAAAAAGCTGTTCTTC.

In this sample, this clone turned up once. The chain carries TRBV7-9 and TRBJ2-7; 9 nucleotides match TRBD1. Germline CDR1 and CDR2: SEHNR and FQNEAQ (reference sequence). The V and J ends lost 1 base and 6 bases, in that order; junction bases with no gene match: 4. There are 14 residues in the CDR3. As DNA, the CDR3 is TGTGCCAGCAGCTTAGACGGGACAGGGACCGAGCAGTACTTC. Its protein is CASSLDGTGTEQYF.

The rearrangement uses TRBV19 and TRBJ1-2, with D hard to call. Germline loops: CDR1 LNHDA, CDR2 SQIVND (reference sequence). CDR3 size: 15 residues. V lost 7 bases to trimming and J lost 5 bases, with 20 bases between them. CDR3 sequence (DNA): TGTGCCAGTACCTCCGGTGACCTGTTGGGGTATGGCTACACCTTC. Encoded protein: CASTSGDLLGYGYTF.

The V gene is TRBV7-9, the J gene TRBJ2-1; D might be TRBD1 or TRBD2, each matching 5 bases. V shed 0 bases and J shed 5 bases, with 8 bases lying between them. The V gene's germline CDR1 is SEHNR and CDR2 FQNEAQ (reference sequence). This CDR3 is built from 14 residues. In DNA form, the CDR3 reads TGTGCCAGCAGCTTAGCGATGGGACACAATGAGCAGTTCTTC. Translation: CASSLAMGHNEQFF.

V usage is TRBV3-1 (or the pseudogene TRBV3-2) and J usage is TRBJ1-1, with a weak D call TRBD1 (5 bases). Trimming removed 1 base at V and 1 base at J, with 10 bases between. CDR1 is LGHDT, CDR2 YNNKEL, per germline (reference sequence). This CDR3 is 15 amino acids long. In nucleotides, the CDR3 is TGTGCCAGCAGCCAAGCGGGCAGGGCGAACACTGAAGCTTTCTTT. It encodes CASSQAGRANTEAFF.

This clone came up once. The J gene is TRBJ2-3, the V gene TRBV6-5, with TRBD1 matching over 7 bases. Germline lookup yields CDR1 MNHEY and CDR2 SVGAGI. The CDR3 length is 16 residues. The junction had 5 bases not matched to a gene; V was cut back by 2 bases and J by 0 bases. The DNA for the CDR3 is TGTGCCAGCAGTTACGAGGGGGCGAGGAGCACAGATACGCAGTATTTT. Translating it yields CASSYEGARSTDTQYF.